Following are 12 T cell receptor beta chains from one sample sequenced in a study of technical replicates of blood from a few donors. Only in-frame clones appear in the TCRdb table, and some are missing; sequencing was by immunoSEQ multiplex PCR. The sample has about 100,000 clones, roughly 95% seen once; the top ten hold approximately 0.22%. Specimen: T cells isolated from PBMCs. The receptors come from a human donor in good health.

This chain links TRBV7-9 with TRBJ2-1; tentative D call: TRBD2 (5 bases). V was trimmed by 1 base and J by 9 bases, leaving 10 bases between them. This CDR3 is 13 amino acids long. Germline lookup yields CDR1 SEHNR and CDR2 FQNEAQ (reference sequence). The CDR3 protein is CASSLGGSPEQFF. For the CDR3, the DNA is TGTGCCAGCAGCTTAGGAGGGTCCCCTGAGCAGTTCTTC.

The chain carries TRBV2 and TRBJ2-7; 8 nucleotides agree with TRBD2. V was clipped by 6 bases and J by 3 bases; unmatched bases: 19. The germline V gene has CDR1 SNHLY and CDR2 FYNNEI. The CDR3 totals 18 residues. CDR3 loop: CASSGDRKRGLTYYEQYF. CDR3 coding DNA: TGTGCCAGCAGCGGAGACCGAAAGCGGGGGCTCACATACTACGAGCAGTACTTC.

CDR3 protein: CATQTENTGELFF. The CDR3 DNA reads as TGTGCCACGCAGACAGAGAACACCGGGGAGCTGTTTTTT. V gene TRBV2 combines with J gene TRBJ2-2, with a tentative D call TRBD1 (5 bases). V lost 10 bases and J 1 base, leaving 10 bases between the germline ends. Germline CDR1 is SNHLY and CDR2 is FYNNEI. The CDR3 covers 13 residues.

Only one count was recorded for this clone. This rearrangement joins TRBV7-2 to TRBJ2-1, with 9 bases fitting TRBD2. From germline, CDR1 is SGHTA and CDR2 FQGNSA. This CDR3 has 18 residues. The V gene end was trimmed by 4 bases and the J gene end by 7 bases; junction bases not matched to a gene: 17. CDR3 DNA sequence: TGTGCCAGCAGCTCTATGAGATTAGCGGGAGTATCTGTAAATGAGCAGTTCTTC. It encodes CASSSMRLAGVSVNEQFF.

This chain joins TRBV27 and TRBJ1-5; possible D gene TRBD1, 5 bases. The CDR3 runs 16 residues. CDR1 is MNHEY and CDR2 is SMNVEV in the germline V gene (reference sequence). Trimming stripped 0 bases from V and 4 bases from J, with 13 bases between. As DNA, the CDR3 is TGTGCCAGCAGTTTATCGTTTTTGGGACTTAATCAGCCCCAGCATTTT. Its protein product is CASSLSFLGLNQPQHF.

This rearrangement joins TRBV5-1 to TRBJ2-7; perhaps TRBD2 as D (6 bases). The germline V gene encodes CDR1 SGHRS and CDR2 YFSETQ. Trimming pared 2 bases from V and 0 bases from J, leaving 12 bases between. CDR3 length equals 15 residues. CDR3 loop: CASSLPGEYSYEQYF. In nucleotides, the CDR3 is TGCGCCAGCAGCTTACCGGGAGAATACTCCTACGAGCAGTACTTC.

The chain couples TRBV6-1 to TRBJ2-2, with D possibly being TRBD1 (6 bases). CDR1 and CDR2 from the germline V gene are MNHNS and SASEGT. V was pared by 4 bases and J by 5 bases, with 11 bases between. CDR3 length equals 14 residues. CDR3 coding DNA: TGTGCCAGCAGTGTGGACAGTTGGACCGGGGAGCTGTTTTTT. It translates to CASSVDSWTGELFF.

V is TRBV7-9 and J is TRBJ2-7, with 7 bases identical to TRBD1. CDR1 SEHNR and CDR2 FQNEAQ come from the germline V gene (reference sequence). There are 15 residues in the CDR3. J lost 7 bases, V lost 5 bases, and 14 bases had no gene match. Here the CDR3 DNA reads TGTGCCAGCAGCCCTACGACGACAGGGCTGAGGGAGCAGTACTTC. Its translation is CASSPTTTGLREQYF.

Here the CDR3 reads CATDWEGTGELFF. The CDR3, as DNA: TGTGCCACTGACTGGGAGGGCACCGGGGAGCTGTTTTTT. This rearrangement joins TRBV10-3 to TRBJ2-2; 7 bases align to TRBD2. The CDR3 has 13 residues. The germline CDR1 and CDR2 sequences are ENHRY and SYGVKD. V was clipped by 10 bases and J by 4 bases; unmatched bases: 6.

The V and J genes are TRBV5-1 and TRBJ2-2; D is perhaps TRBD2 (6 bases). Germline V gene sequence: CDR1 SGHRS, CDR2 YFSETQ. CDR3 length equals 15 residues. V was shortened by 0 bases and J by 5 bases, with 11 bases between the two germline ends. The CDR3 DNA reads TGCGCCAGCAGCTTGGCGGGAGAGGGAACCGGGGAGCTGTTTTTT. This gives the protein CASSLAGEGTGELFF.

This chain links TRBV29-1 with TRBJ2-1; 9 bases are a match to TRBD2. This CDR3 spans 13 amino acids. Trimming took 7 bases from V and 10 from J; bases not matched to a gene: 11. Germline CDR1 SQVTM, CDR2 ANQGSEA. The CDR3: CSAGVAGVEEQFF. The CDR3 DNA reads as TGCAGCGCCGGTGTAGCGGGGGTAGAAGAGCAGTTCTTC.

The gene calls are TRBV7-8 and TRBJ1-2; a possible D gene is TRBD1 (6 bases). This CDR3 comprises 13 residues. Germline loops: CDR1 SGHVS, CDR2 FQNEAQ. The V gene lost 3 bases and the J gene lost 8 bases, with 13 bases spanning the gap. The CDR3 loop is CASSLLGARGYTF. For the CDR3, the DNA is TGTGCCAGCAGCTTGCTGGGGGCACGGGGCTACACCTTC.